This T cell receptor (beta chain) stems from a study of blood T cells in healthy people across ages. In the study overall: For every two T cells, template switching captured about one barcoded beta molecule.

Study-wide findings and caveats: Possibly, changes in expanded clonotypes were confounded because donor CMV status was unknown.

A second PCR of roughly 7 to 11 cycles used a sample-barcoded 5' primer and a J-beta primer mix. At least 3 million CDR3-containing paired-end reads were obtained per sample. TCRdb called the 5' RACE reads again in MiXCR, with one record for every CDR3 protein. The repertoire includes 750,000 to 1,000,000 distinct CDR3 sequences, just under 30% of them detected once, and roughly 10% sits in the top ten. In the case of this clonotype: The antigen is unknown.

Trimming took 9 bases from V and 4 from J, leaving 18 bases between them. The CDR3 is 14 amino acids. This sample was shared with a second study, whose subject was T cells of mothers and their children.

This receptor was taken from a woman between 35 and 50 years old in good health. Input material: blood. The chain recombines TRBV12-3 or TRBV12-4 with TRBJ2-5; weak D call: TRBD2 (6 bases). This CDR3 is CASNPQLGGETQYF. DNA for the CDR3: TGTGCCAGTAACCCGCAATTGGGGGGAGAGACCCAGTACTTC.